This TCR beta chain is from a study of T cell clonality in common variable immunodeficiency. Broader study findings: Common variable immunodeficiency TCR beta sequences reportedly had fewer deletions and N-nucleotide insertions.

This clone was seen ten or more times. What it binds is unknown. The CDR3 goes on 3 residues after the read ends, and that part is filled in from the germline J gene. Produced via immunoSEQ multiplex PCR; TCRdb's table is partial and in-frame only. Recorded here are about 17,000 clones, none singletons. J lost 7 bases, V lost 5 bases, and 8 bases had no gene match. Germline V lookup: CDR1 SGHNT, CDR2 YYREEE (reference sequence). The CDR3 contains 14 residues. Specimen: peripheral blood mononuclear cells. The genes are TRBV5-4 and TRBJ1-3; TRBD1 matches at 8 bases. The sequence came from a human donor with common variable immunodeficiency. CDR3 bases read: TGTGCCAGCAGTCTGCAGGGGGCAAGGAACACC. As protein: CASSLQGARNT. The entire CDR3 reads CASSLQGARNTIYF.